In its sample, the clone carrying this TCR beta chain was seen a few times. Its specificity is unknown. The DNA is left out, because the CDR3 cannot be placed on it with certainty; the CDR3 is given as TCRdb lists it. TCRdb called the RT-PCR reads again in MiXCR, with one record for every CDR3 protein. The profile shows hundreds of thousands of distinct CDR3 sequences, around 11% of them singletons. The CDR3 extends over 15 residues, inclusive of both ends. The germline CDR1 and CDR2 sequences are MNHEY and SVGEGT. The data originate from a study of response to subunit inactivated influenza vaccine. Study conclusions and caveats: Authors suggested each seasonal flu vaccination may recruit only limited numbers of new T cells.

In addition, the sample was reused for a study of T cells expressing NK-cell markers. That source reports: In generating TCR beta cDNA, 5'RACE template switching with UMIs was used. Leadership of the CD3+CD56-NKG2C+ fraction also belonged to these clonotypes in four donors.

Sample: PBMCs from blood, taken on the day of vaccination. The chain couples TRBV6-2 or TRBV6-3 to TRBJ1-2. This TCR was recovered from a man between 50 and 59 years old who received an inactivated influenza vaccine. This CDR3 is CASSSSTGFDYGYTF.